What follows are 27 T cell receptor beta chains derived from one specimen sequenced in a study of blood T cell repertoires in COVID-19. Sequencing used immunoSEQ multiplex PCR; TCRdb keeps in-frame clones, though not all of them. The sample includes about 480,000 clones, around 88% of them seen just once. The sample consisted of peripheral blood. Receptors originate from a young woman with acute or convalescent COVID-19.

The rearrangement joins TRBV30 to TRBJ2-1, with 10 bases fitting TRBD2. Trimming removed 1 base from V and 8 bases from J; junction bases left unmatched: 5. Germline V gene sequence: CDR1 GTSNPN, CDR2 SVGIG (reference sequence). The CDR3 has 14 amino acids. CDR3 DNA sequence: TGTGCCTGGAGTGCCCTAGCGGGGGAGGATGAGCAGTTCTTC. Translation: CAWSALAGEDEQFF.

The rearrangement links TRBV6-2 or TRBV6-3 to TRBJ2-7, with TRBD2 identical over 11 bases. The germline CDR1 and CDR2 sequences are MNHEY and SVGEGT. After removal of 4 bases from V and 2 bases from J, the junction contained 7 bases not matched to a gene. The CDR3 covers 16 residues. The CDR3 region is CASSSLTSGEPYEQYF. The CDR3 DNA sequence: TGTGCCAGCAGTTCCCTGACTAGCGGGGAACCCTACGAGCAGTACTTC.

The CDR3 protein is CASSLTANQETQYF. In nucleotides, the CDR3 is TGTGCCAGCAGTCTAACAGCAAATCAAGAGACCCAGTACTTC. This chain uses TRBV2 with TRBJ2-5; D not certain. This CDR3 is built from 14 residues. V lost 5 bases, J lost 2 bases, and 12 bases lay in between. Germline CDR1 SNHLY, CDR2 FYNNEI. Together with reference TRBV2 and TRBJ2-5, the CDR3 gives the full variable domain: EPEVTQTPSHQVTQMGQEVILRCVPISNHLYFYWYRQILGQKVEFLVSFYNNEISEKSEIFDDQFSVERPDGSNFTLKIRSTKLEDSAMYFCASSLTANQETQYFGPGTRLLVL.

The genes are TRBV6-5 and TRBJ1-6; possibly TRBD1 for D (5 bases). This CDR3 is 12 amino acids long. Germline V gene data show CDR1 as MNHEY and CDR2 as SVGAGI. Deletions cut 8 bases from V and 7 bases from J, with 9 bases between. The CDR3 DNA reads as TGTGCCAGCCGGGGGGGAAATTCACCCCTCCACTTT. Amino acid sequence: CASRGGNSPLHF.

V gene TRBV5-1 combines with J gene TRBJ2-5, with TRBD2 as a possible D gene (6 bases). The CDR3 covers 15 residues. Germline CDR1 SGHRS, CDR2 YFSETQ. Trimming pared 1 base from V and 2 bases from J, leaving 12 bases between. The CDR3, as DNA: TGCGCCAGCAGCTTGTCCGGACTACATCAAGAGACCCAGTACTTC. Its protein product is CASSLSGLHQETQYF.

V gene TRBV11-2 combines with J gene TRBJ2-5, with D uncertain. This CDR3 spans 16 amino acids. V was pared by 3 bases and J by 4 bases, with 18 bases between. The germline V gene has CDR1 SGHAT and CDR2 FQNNGV. The CDR3 loop is CASSFGRSDSRETQYF. As DNA, the CDR3 is TGTGCCAGCAGCTTTGGTCGGTCTGATAGCCGAGAGACCCAGTACTTC.

This clone came up a few times. The genes are TRBV30 and TRBJ1-1; D is uncertain. Trimming shortened V by 2 bases and J by 10 bases, and 14 bases separated the two germline ends. Germline V CDR1 and CDR2: GTSNPN, SVGIG (reference sequence). This CDR3 has 12 residues. CDR3 loop: CAWSPPVEGAFF. The CDR3 nucleotides are TGTGCCTGGAGTCCTCCAGTGGAGGGAGCTTTCTTT.

The CDR3 coding sequence is TGTGCCTGGAGACTAAGGGGCGGCACTGAAGCTTTCTTT. It specifies CAWRLRGGTEAFF. The V call is TRBV30, the J call TRBJ1-1, with a possible D match to TRBD1 (5 bases). The CDR3 covers 13 residues. Germline values: CDR1 GTSNPN, CDR2 SVGIG (reference sequence). The ends were cut back, 3 bases at V and 4 bases at J, with 12 bases in the middle.

The V and J genes are TRBV10-3 and TRBJ2-2; 8 bases agree with TRBD2. Trimming cost V 3 bases and J 0 bases; bases outside gene matches: 6. There are 17 residues in the CDR3. Germline CDR1 reads ENHRY; CDR2 reads SYGVKD. The CDR3, as DNA: TGTGCCATCAGTGAACGTGCGGGGGGTACGAACACCGGGGAGCTGTTTTTT. Encoded protein: CAISERAGGTNTGELFF.

This chain uses TRBV19 with TRBJ1-5, with D possibly matching TRBD1 (5 bases). Deletions cut 7 bases from V and 1 base from J, with 11 bases between. CDR1 and CDR2 (germline): LNHDA, SQIVND (reference sequence). This CDR3 contains 14 residues. CDR3 protein: CASTTGGSNQPQHF. The CDR3 nucleotides read TGTGCCAGTACTACGGGGGGGAGCAATCAGCCCCAGCATTTT.

This sequence joins TRBV28 and TRBJ2-7; TRBD1 might be the D (7 bases). Per germline, CDR1 MDHEN and CDR2 SYDVKM. This CDR3 is built from 14 residues. V dropped 7 bases and J dropped 2 bases, with 15 bases sitting between them. As DNA, the CDR3 is TGTGCCAGCAATTCGCAGGGGGGCACCTACGAGCAGTACTTC. Its translation: CASNSQGGTYEQYF.

This sequence joins TRBV14 and TRBJ2-3, with 7 bases fitting TRBD2. J lost 7 bases, V lost 1 base, and 14 bases had no gene match. There are 17 residues in the CDR3. Per the germline V gene, CDR1 is SGHDN and CDR2 is FVKESK. CDR3 sequence: CASSQVGRGSSLNTQYF. In nucleotides, the CDR3 is TGTGCCAGCAGCCAAGTAGGGCGGGGGTCGTCCCTTAATACGCAGTATTTT.

V and J are TRBV20-1 and TRBJ2-7, with 10 bases fitting TRBD1. Germline-derived CDR1 and CDR2 are DFQATT and SNEGSKA (reference sequence). V lost 3 bases, J lost 6 bases, and 5 bases stayed unmatched. This CDR3 is 13 amino acids long. CDR3 sequence reads: CSASLDRGTEQYF. The CDR3 coding sequence is TGCAGTGCTAGTCTGGACAGGGGGACCGAGCAGTACTTC.

J is TRBJ2-7 and V is TRBV2, with D perhaps matching TRBD2 (5 bases). The CDR3 has 14 residues. V shed 5 bases and J shed 2 bases, with 13 bases lying between them. The V gene's germline CDR1 is SNHLY and CDR2 FYNNEI. CDR3 loop: CASSFSSGAYEQYF. CDR3 DNA sequence: TGTGCCAGCAGTTTCTCGTCCGGGGCCTACGAGCAGTACTTC.

The chain couples TRBV7-9 to TRBJ2-3; 14 nucleotides match TRBD2. The ends lost 5 bases at V and 2 bases at J; junction bases unmatched: 3. From germline, CDR1 is SEHNR and CDR2 FQNEAQ (reference sequence). CDR3 length equals 16 residues. Here the CDR3 reads CASSRTSGGFTDTQYF. The CDR3 DNA reads TGTGCCAGCAGCCGGACTAGCGGGGGGTTCACAGATACGCAGTATTTT.

The J gene is TRBJ1-6, the V gene TRBV6-6, with 7 bases lining up with TRBD1. V dropped 6 bases and J dropped 9; count of bases not matched to a gene: 5. The CDR3 covers 13 residues. In germline, CDR1 is MNHNY, CDR2 SVGAGI (reference sequence). CDR3 residues: CASRGDSGSPLHF. CDR3 DNA sequence: TGTGCCAGCAGGGGGGACAGTGGTTCACCCCTCCACTTT.

The rearrangement links TRBV29-1 to TRBJ2-3; D remains unclear. The CDR3 loop spans 12 amino acids. The germline V and J ends were trimmed by 5 bases and 4 bases, with 10 bases remaining between them. Germline V gene lookup returns CDR1 SQVTM and CDR2 ANQGSEA. CDR3 region: CSVSIIADTQYF. CDR3 DNA: TGCAGCGTTTCCATCATAGCAGATACGCAGTATTTT.

V gene TRBV5-6 combines with J gene TRBJ2-1, with 15 bases that match TRBD2. Per the germline V gene, CDR1 is SGHDT and CDR2 is YYEEEE. With V trimmed by 5 bases and J by 7 bases, 4 bases remained unmatched. The length of the CDR3 is 15 residues. The CDR3 DNA sequence: TGTGCCAGCAGTCCCGGGACTAGCGGGGGGAATGAGCAGTTCTTC. It encodes CASSPGTSGGNEQFF.

V usage is TRBV3-1 (or the pseudogene TRBV3-2) and J usage is TRBJ2-1; D not resolved. This CDR3 has 13 amino acids. Germline CDR1 and CDR2: LGHDT and YNNKEL (reference sequence). The V end lost 2 bases, the J end lost 9 bases, and 11 bases lay between the germline ends. The CDR3: CASSQLEGGEQFF. CDR3 bases: TGTGCCAGCAGCCAACTTGAAGGCGGTGAGCAGTTCTTC.

This chain links TRBV20-1 with TRBJ1-3, with D possibly TRBD1 on 6 matching bases. Germline loops: CDR1 DFQATT, CDR2 SNEGSKA (reference sequence). CDR3 length: 11 amino acids. The CDR3 DNA reads as TGCACCGAGAAGGGGGAAAACACCATATATTTT. This translates into CTEKGENTIYF.

The chain is built from TRBV24-1 and TRBJ1-1; D is perhaps TRBD1 (6 bases). The CDR3 covers 13 residues. V was cut by 7 bases and J by 3 bases, with 11 bases left in between. Germline-derived CDR1 and CDR2 are KGHDR and SFDVKD. The CDR3 bases are TGTGCCACCAGGGGGGACATACACACTGAAGCTTTCTTT. Residues: CATRGDIHTEAFF.

J is TRBJ2-1 and V is TRBV19, with 12 nucleotides matching TRBD2. The CDR3 loop spans 15 amino acids. Germline V gene sequence: CDR1 LNHDA, CDR2 SQIVND (reference sequence). V was clipped by 5 bases and J by 9 bases; unmatched bases: 8. The CDR3 sequence is CASSLLAGGPGEQFF. CDR3 DNA: TGTGCCAGTAGTCTCCTAGCGGGGGGGCCGGGTGAGCAGTTCTTC.

This chain connects TRBV30 to TRBJ2-7; 7 nucleotides match TRBD1. The CDR3 sequence is 13 residues long. Germline V gene data show CDR1 as GTSNPN and CDR2 as SVGIG (reference sequence). V shed 8 bases and J 4 bases; nucleotides not matched to a gene: 11. CDR3 protein: CAGKTGKGYEQYF. Written as DNA, the CDR3 is TGTGCCGGCAAGACAGGGAAGGGTTACGAGCAGTACTTC.

The rearrangement links TRBV4-2 to TRBJ2-3; 9 positions match TRBD2. The CDR3 is 20 residues long. The junction had 16 bases not matched to a gene; V was cut back by 3 bases and J by 0 bases. The germline V gene encodes CDR1 LGHNA and CDR2 YNFKEQ. The CDR3 DNA reads as TGTGCCAGCAGCCAGGGACTAGATAGCGGGGGAGCTACTAGCACAGATACGCAGTATTTT. Amino acids: CASSQGLDSGGATSTDTQYF.

This clone appeared once. The V and J genes are TRBV19 and TRBJ1-4; no clear D. V was trimmed by 3 bases and J by 2 bases, leaving 16 bases between them. Germline V lookup: CDR1 LNHDA, CDR2 SQIVND (reference sequence). The CDR3 runs to 17 residues. CDR3 sequence (DNA): TGTGCCAGTAGTATGCCCGGGAACAGTAGGACTAATGAAAAACTGTTTTTT. As protein: CASSMPGNSRTNEKLFF.

CDR3 loop: CASSQGDRDEETQYF. The CDR3 DNA reads as TGTGCCAGCAGCCAAGGGGACAGGGACGAAGAGACCCAGTACTTC. The rearrangement links TRBV4-2 to TRBJ2-5; 9 bases are shared with TRBD1. Germline V gene sequence: CDR1 LGHNA, CDR2 YNFKEQ. The CDR3 consists of 15 residues. Trimming at V came to 1 base and at J to 3 bases, leaving 3 bases not matched to a gene.

The J gene is TRBJ1-3, the V gene TRBV15, with 9 bases that match TRBD1. Germline V gene data show CDR1 as LNHNV and CDR2 as YYDKDF (reference sequence). V dropped 0 bases and J dropped 4; count of bases not matched to a gene: 4. The length of the CDR3 is 16 residues. CDR3 nucleotide sequence: TGTGCCACCAGCAGAGACCCCGGGACAGGGGGAAACACCATATATTTT. As protein: CATSRDPGTGGNTIYF.